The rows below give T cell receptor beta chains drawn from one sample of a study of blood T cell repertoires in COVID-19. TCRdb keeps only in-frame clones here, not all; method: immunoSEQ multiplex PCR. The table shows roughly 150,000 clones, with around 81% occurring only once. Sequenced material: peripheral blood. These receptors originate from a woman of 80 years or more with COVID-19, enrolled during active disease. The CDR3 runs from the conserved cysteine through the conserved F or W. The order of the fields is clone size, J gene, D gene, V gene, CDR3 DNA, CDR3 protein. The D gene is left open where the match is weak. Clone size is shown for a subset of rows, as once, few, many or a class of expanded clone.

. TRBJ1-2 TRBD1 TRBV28 TGTGCCAGCAGTCCCCAGGGACAGCTCAATTGGGGCTACACCTTC CASSPQGQLNWGYTF
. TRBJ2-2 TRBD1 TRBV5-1 TGCGCCAGCAGCTTGGGCCCCCGACAGGGCGGCACCGGGGAGCTGTTTTTT CASSLGPRQGGTGELFF
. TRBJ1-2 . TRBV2 TGTGCCAGCTCTGGGGGCGGCTATGGCTACACCTTC CASSGGGYGYTF
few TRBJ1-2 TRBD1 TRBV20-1 TGCAGTGCTAGTCCCCCGGGACAGGGGGCGTACTCCTATGGCTACACCTTC CSASPPGQGAYSYGYTF
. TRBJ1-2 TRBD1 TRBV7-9 TGTGCCAGCAACCAACAGGGGATGAGTGGCTACACCTTC CASNQQGMSGYTF
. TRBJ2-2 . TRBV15 TGTGCCACCAGCAGAGATAATACTGGCACCGGGGAGCTGTTTTTT CATSRDNTGTGELFF
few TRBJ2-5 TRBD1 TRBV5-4 TGTGCCAGCAGCCCGGGACAGGAACAAGAGACCCAGTACTTC CASSPGQEQETQYF
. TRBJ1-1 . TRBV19 TGTGCCAGTAGTGGGGGGAAGAACACTGAAGCTTTCTTT CASSGGKNTEAFF
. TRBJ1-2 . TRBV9 TGTGCCACCCGGGTGGGAGGAGGTTATGGCTACACCTTC CATRVGGGYGYTF
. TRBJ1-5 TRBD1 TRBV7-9 TGTGCCAGCAGCAAGGACAGGCTTAGCAATCAGCCCCAGCATTTT CASSKDRLSNQPQHF
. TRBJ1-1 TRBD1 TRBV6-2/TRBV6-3 TGTGCCAGCAGTGCCCGAGGACAGGCCCCAGAAGCTTTCTTT CASSARGQAPEAFF
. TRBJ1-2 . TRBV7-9 TGTGCCAGCAGCGTCGACAGTTCGTATGGCTACACCTTC CASSVDSSYGYTF
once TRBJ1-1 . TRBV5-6 TGTGCCAGCAGCCACCCCACAGCAATGAACACTGAAGCTTTCTTT CASSHPTAMNTEAFF
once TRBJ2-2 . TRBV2 TGTGCCAGCAGTGGGGACTTTCTGAACACCGGGGAGCTGTTTTTT CASSGDFLNTGELFF
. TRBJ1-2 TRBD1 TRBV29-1 TGCAGCGTCGTATTAGGACAGGGGGTGCGGGGCTACACCTTC CSVVLGQGVRGYTF
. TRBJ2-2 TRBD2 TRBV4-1 TGCGCCAGCAGCCAAGATCTTGGGACTAGGGGCACCGGGGAGCTGTTTTTT CASSQDLGTRGTGELFF
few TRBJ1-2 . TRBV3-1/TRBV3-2 TGTGCCAGCAGCCAAACCGGAGCAGCCGGTGGCTACACCTTC CASSQTGAAGGYTF
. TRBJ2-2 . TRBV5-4 TGTGCCAGCAGCCCACAGATGGCCGGGGAGCTGTTTTTT CASSPQMAGELFF
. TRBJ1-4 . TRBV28 TGTGCCAGCAGTTTAGCCACATATGGGCTTGTTGGTGAAAAACTGTTTTTT CASSLATYGLVGEKLFF
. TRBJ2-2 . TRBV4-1 TGCGCCAGCAGCCGAGGCGGAGGGCGGGGCACCGGGGAGCTGTTTTTT CASSRGGGRGTGELFF
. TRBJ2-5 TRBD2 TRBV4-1 TGCGCCAGCAGCCAAGAACCGCCCGGCGGGAGCCTCGGGGAGACCCAGTACTTC CASSQEPPGGSLGETQYF
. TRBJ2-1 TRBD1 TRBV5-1 TGCGCCAGCAGCTCTGAGACAGGGCAGGCCTACAATGAGCAGTTCTTC CASSSETGQAYNEQFF
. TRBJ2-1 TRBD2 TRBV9 TGTGCCAGCAGCGGTAGCGGGGGGGCCCTCTACAATGAGCAGTTCTTC CASSGSGGALYNEQFF
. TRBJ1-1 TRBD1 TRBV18 TGTGCCAGCTCACCAGGGACAGGGGGGATATTT CASSPGTGGIF
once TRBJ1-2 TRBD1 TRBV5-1 TGCGCCAGCAGCTTCGGGGACAGACAGGGCTACACCTTC CASSFGDRQGYTF
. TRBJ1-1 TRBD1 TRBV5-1 TGCGCCAGCAGCTTGGGAGTCCGACAGGGAGGAAACACTGAAGCTTTCTTT CASSLGVRQGGNTEAFF
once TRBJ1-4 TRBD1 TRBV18 TGTGCCAGCTCAAGGGGACAGGGCGAAAAACTGTTTTTT CASSRGQGEKLFF
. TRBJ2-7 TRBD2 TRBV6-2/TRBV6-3 TGTGCCAGCAGCCCCCCTACTAGCGGGAGTCCCGACGAGCAGTACTTC CASSPPTSGSPDEQYF
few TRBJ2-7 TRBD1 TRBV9 TGTGCCAGCAGCTCGCGCGGGACAGGGGCGCGGGCGGGGAACTCCTACGAGCAGTACTTC CASSSRGTGARAGNSYEQYF
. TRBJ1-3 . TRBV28 TGTGCCAGCAGTTTAACAGGGAGCTCTGGAAACACCATATATTTT CASSLTGSSGNTIYF
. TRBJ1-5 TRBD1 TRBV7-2 TGTGCCAGCAGCCCGACAGGGCCCTTGAGCAATCAGCCCCAGCATTTT CASSPTGPLSNQPQHF
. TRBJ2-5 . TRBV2 TGTGCCAGCAGTGTAGGGGGGGCCTTAGAGACCCAGTACTTC CASSVGGALETQYF
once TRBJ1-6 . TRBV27 TGTGCCAGCAGTTTGGAGGGGCCTACACTGTCCCTCCACTTT CASSLEGPTLSLHF
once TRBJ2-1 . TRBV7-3 TGTGCCAGCAGCTTAAATCCTGGTGGCGGCAATGAGCAGTTCTTC CASSLNPGGGNEQFF
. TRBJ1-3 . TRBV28 TGTGCCAGCATTCAGGGGAACTCTGGAAACACCATATATTTT CASIQGNSGNTIYF
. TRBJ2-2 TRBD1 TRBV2 TGTGCCAGCAGCTTGACAGGGTTTACGAACACCGGGGAGCTGTTTTTT CASSLTGFTNTGELFF
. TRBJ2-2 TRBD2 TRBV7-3 TGTGCCAGCAGCTTAGGCGGGGGGTACACCGAGGAGCTGTTTTTT CASSLGGGYTEELFF
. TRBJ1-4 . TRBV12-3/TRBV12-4 TGTGCCAGCAGACACGGGGTTAATGAAAAACTGTTTTTT CASRHGVNEKLFF
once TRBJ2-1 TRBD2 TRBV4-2 TGTGCCAGCAGCCAAGTAGCGGGGTCCTCCTACAATGAGCAGTTCTTC CASSQVAGSSYNEQFF
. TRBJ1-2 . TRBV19 TGTGCCAGTAGTATGGGGCATTATGGCTACACCTTC CASSMGHYGYTF
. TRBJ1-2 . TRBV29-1 TGCAGCGTTTCAGAGGCCCACTATGGCTACACCTTC CSVSEAHYGYTF
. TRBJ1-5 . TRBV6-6 TGTGCCAGCAGTTACTTACAGGGTGATAATCAGCCCCAGCATTTT CASSYLQGDNQPQHF
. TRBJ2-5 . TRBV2 TGTGCCAGCAGTGAAGGGGCGCTGCAAGAGACCCAGTACTTC CASSEGALQETQYF
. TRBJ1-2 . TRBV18 TGTGCCACCTCCCCAGGGGAGGGCTATGGCTACACCTTC CATSPGEGYGYTF
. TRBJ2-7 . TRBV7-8 TGTGCCAGCAGCTTAGGGACTTCCTCCTACGAGCAGTACTTC CASSLGTSSYEQYF
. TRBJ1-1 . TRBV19 TGTGCCAGTAGGCCAGGGGAGCCCTCGAACACTGAAGCTTTCTTT CASRPGEPSNTEAFF
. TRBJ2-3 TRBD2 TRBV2 TGTGCCAGCAGCCAACTAGCGGGGGGACGAGATACGCAGTATTTT CASSQLAGGRDTQYF
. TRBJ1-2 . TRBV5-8 TGTGCCAGCAGCCTCGTGGGGGGAAGAGGAAGCTATGGCTACACCTTC CASSLVGGRGSYGYTF
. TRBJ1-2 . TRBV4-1 TGCGCCAGCAGCTGGGGGAGGGGAGGGAGAGACTATGGCTACACCTTC CASSWGRGGRDYGYTF
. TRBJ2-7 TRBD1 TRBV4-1 TGCGCCAGCAGCCAAGCCGGGACAGCCTCCTACGAGCTGTACTTC CASSQAGTASYELYF
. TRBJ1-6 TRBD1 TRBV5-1 TGCGCCAGCAGCGTGGGACAGGGCGGCACCTATAATTCACCCCTCCACTTT CASSVGQGGTYNSPLHF
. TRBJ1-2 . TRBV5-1 TGCGCCAGCAGCTTGGAAGACAGAGGACGAGGCTACACCTTC CASSLEDRGRGYTF
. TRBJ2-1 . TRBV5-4 TGTGCCAGCAGCTTAGGGGGTGGTAGGAATGAGCAGTTCTTC CASSLGGGRNEQFF
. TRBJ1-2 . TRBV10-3 TGTGCCATCCCCCTCGGGGATGGCTACACCTTC CAIPLGDGYTF
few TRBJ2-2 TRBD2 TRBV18 TGTGCCAGCTCACCATTGCTAGCGGGAGGTACCGGGGAGCTGTTTTTT CASSPLLAGGTGELFF
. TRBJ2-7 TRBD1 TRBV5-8 TGTGCCAGCAGCTTACAGGGGGCTGACTCCTACGAGCAGTACTTC CASSLQGADSYEQYF